These T cell receptor beta chains were read from a single sample in a study of PD-L1 blockade in urothelial cancer. Generated by immunoSEQ multiplex PCR, the TCRdb table keeps only in-frame clones and is missing some. The sample yields about 110,000 clones, approximately 85% seen once. This material consisted of PBMCs, taken around atezolizumab (anti-PD-L1) treatment. The receptors originated from a man between 45 and 60 years old with urothelial cancer. Both conserved end residues are part of each CDR3. D genes are given only for firm matches. A row's size may be missing; if present it is once, few, many or a size class.

v_gene	abundance	j_gene	d_gene	CDR3aa	CDR3nt
TRBV11-1	NA	TRBJ2-3	NA	CASSGDSLFDTQYF	TGTGCCAGCAGCGGTGATAGCTTATTCGATACGCAGTATTTT
TRBV19	NA	TRBJ2-1	NA	CASSESYAAYNEQFF	TGTGCCAGTAGTGAATCTTACGCAGCCTACAATGAGCAGTTCTTC
TRBV10-2	once	TRBJ2-7	TRBD1	CATFPPGQSYEQYF	TGCGCCACCTTCCCCCCGGGACAGTCCTACGAGCAGTACTTC
TRBV7-9	NA	TRBJ1-1	TRBD1	CASSLPLQGARTEAFF	TGTGCCAGCAGCTTACCTCTTCAGGGGGCGAGGACTGAAGCTTTCTTT
TRBV5-1	NA	TRBJ2-1	NA	CASSLDRRGKGNEQFF	TGCGCCAGCAGCTTGGATAGGAGGGGTAAGGGCAATGAGCAGTTCTTC
TRBV28	NA	TRBJ1-2	TRBD1	CASSPNTGASGYGYTF	TGTGCCAGCAGTCCCAATACAGGGGCCTCCGGCTATGGCTACACCTTC
TRBV18	NA	TRBJ2-2	NA	CASSPPVLRTGELFF	TGTGCCAGCTCACCACCGGTTCTACGTACCGGGGAGCTGTTTTTT
TRBV28	NA	TRBJ1-2	NA	CASRLGALNYGYTF	TGTGCCAGTAGATTGGGGGCCCTGAACTATGGCTACACCTTC
TRBV2	few	TRBJ1-2	NA	CASSGQAAGYTF	TGTGCCAGCAGTGGACAGGCCGCCGGCTACACCTTC
TRBV7-9	NA	TRBJ1-1	NA	CASSFDQVNTEAFF	TGTGCCAGCAGCTTCGATCAGGTGAACACTGAAGCTTTCTTT
TRBV19	NA	TRBJ1-5	NA	CASSLDSRAQHF	TGTGCCAGTAGTTTGGACAGTCGGGCCCAGCATTTT
TRBV2	NA	TRBJ1-5	TRBD1	CASSATSGTGNQPQHF	TGTGCCAGCAGCGCCACGAGTGGGACAGGAAATCAGCCCCAGCATTTT
TRBV9	NA	TRBJ1-2	TRBD1	CASSEGDRVGDGYTF	TGTGCCAGCAGCGAGGGAGACAGGGTAGGTGACGGCTACACCTTC
TRBV5-1	NA	TRBJ2-5	TRBD2	CASSPRGGSHSPKEETQYF	TGCGCCAGCAGCCCCCGGGGCGGGAGTCATTCCCCTAAAGAAGAGACCCAGTACTTC
TRBV18	NA	TRBJ2-5	TRBD2	CASSPPGLAGGVETQYF	TGTGCCAGCTCACCCCCGGGACTAGCGGGAGGAGTAGAGACCCAGTACTTC
TRBV27	NA	TRBJ2-7	NA	CASSLKDYSYEQYF	TGTGCCAGCAGTTTAAAGGACTACTCCTACGAGCAGTACTTC
TRBV6-5	NA	TRBJ2-7	TRBD1	CASRYADRGGLYEQYF	TGTGCCAGCAGATACGCAGACAGGGGGGGACTATACGAGCAGTACTTC
TRBV11-2	NA	TRBJ2-7	TRBD2	CASSWTSGVRRNEQYF	TGTGCCAGCAGCTGGACTAGCGGAGTGCGTAGAAACGAGCAGTACTTC
TRBV7-3	once	TRBJ2-5	TRBD1	CASSLHGQALQETQYF	TGTGCCAGCAGCCTCCACGGACAGGCCTTACAAGAGACCCAGTACTTC
TRBV5-1	NA	TRBJ2-7	TRBD1	CASSTGQVPYEQYF	TGCGCCAGCAGCACTGGACAGGTTCCCTACGAGCAGTACTTC
TRBV7-6	NA	TRBJ2-1	NA	CASSVTGNSYNEQFF	TGTGCCAGCAGCGTAACCGGGAACTCCTACAATGAGCAGTTCTTC
TRBV4-2	NA	TRBJ2-2	TRBD1	CASSQGDRNTGELFF	TGTGCCAGCAGCCAGGGGGACAGGAACACCGGGGAGCTGTTTTTT
TRBV9	NA	TRBJ1-1	NA	CASSVEDTYTEAFF	TGTGCCAGCAGCGTAGAGGACACCTACACTGAAGCTTTCTTT
TRBV18	NA	TRBJ2-7	TRBD2	CASSLQDGGVYEQYF	TGTGCCAGCTCACTTCAGGACGGGGGGGTATACGAGCAGTACTTC
TRBV2	NA	TRBJ2-1	TRBD1	CASNFRGNNNEQFF	TGTGCCAGCAACTTCAGGGGGAACAACAATGAGCAGTTCTTC
TRBV30	NA	TRBJ2-7	TRBD2	CAWSVGRELWYF	TGTGCCTGGAGTGTAGGGCGGGAGTTGTGGTACTTC
TRBV30	NA	TRBJ2-2	TRBD2	CAWSGTSGNTGELFF	TGTGCCTGGAGTGGAACTAGCGGGAACACCGGGGAGCTGTTTTTT
TRBV27	NA	TRBJ2-1	TRBD1	CASKTLLQGGQFF	TGTGCCAGCAAGACCCTGTTACAGGGGGGGCAGTTCTTC
TRBV7-8	NA	TRBJ1-5	TRBD1	CASTPGTGLYSNQPQHF	TGTGCCAGCACCCCCGGGACAGGGCTATATAGCAATCAGCCCCAGCATTTT
TRBV4-2	NA	TRBJ1-4	NA	CASSAGRGKEKLFF	TGTGCCAGCAGCGCCGGACGGGGGAAAGAAAAACTGTTTTTT
TRBV23-1	NA	TRBJ1-3	TRBD1	CASSEYWTGVSGNTIYF	TGCGCCAGCAGTGAGTACTGGACAGGGGTCTCTGGAAACACCATATATTTT
TRBV5-6	NA	TRBJ2-5	NA	CASSLPQGQETQYF	TGTGCCAGCAGCCTCCCACAGGGTCAAGAGACCCAGTACTTC